A selection of T cell receptor beta chains follows, all from one sample in a study of blood T cell repertoires in COVID-19. Profiled with immunoSEQ multiplex PCR; TCRdb holds only in-frame clones, not every one. The sample comprises tens of thousands of clones, 88% of which are singletons, and roughly an eighth rests with the top ten. Sequencing was performed on peripheral blood. The source is a human donor with active COVID-19. The donor label of this sample is uncertain. The CDR3 runs from the conserved cysteine through the conserved F or W. Each record gives: CDR3 protein, CDR3 DNA, clone size, D gene, V gene, J gene. D genes are given only for firm matches. Size tells how often a clone was seen (once, few, many) or the class of an expanded clone, and some rows leave it out.

CASSLIAGKTGELFF	TGCGCCAGCAGCTTGATAGCGGGGAAGACCGGGGAGCTGTTTTTT	NA	TRBD2	TRBV5-1	TRBJ2-2
CASSFRRNRGRTNEKLFF	TGTGCCAGCAGCTTCCGGAGAAACAGGGGAAGGACTAATGAAAAACTGTTTTTT	once	TRBD1	TRBV11-2	TRBJ1-4
CASTPGALGGNQPQHF	TGTGCCAGCACTCCAGGGGCATTAGGTGGCAATCAGCCCCAGCATTTT	NA	NA	TRBV28	TRBJ1-5
CASSLVSNTEAFF	TGTGCCAGCAGCTTGGTCAGTAACACTGAAGCTTTCTTT	once	NA	TRBV5-4	TRBJ1-1
CSAFSTDTQYF	TGCAGTGCCTTTAGCACAGATACGCAGTATTTT	few	NA	TRBV20-1	TRBJ2-3
CASSASPSGVVYEQYF	TGTGCCAGTAGTGCCTCCCCGAGCGGGGTGGTCTACGAGCAGTACTTC	NA	TRBD2	TRBV19	TRBJ2-7
CASSVSGEAGELFF	TGTGCCAGCAGCGTCTCGGGGGAAGCCGGGGAGCTGTTTTTT	few	NA	TRBV9	TRBJ2-2
CASSQDEGRGNEKLFF	TGTGCCAGCAGCCAAGACGAGGGGAGGGGGAATGAAAAACTGTTTTTT	NA	NA	TRBV4-2	TRBJ1-4
CASSASGGNQPQHF	TGTGCCAGCAGCGCCTCAGGGGGCAATCAGCCCCAGCATTTT	NA	NA	TRBV7-2	TRBJ1-5
CASSLTGAYEQYF	TGCGCCAGCAGCCTGACAGGGGCCTACGAGCAGTACTTC	NA	TRBD1	TRBV5-1	TRBJ2-7
CASSQETPGLAFYNEQFF	TGTGCCAGCAGCCAAGAAACACCGGGACTAGCCTTCTACAATGAGCAGTTCTTC	NA	TRBD2	TRBV3-1/TRBV3-2	TRBJ2-1
CATRTPYNEQFF	TGTGCCACCCGGACTCCTTACAATGAGCAGTTCTTC	NA	NA	TRBV15	TRBJ2-1
CASSSGQMPIQETQYF	TGTGCCAGCAGCTCCGGACAGATGCCAATACAAGAGACCCAGTACTTC	NA	NA	TRBV5-5	TRBJ2-5
CASSLGYLAVGRNEQFF	TGCGCCAGCAGCTTGGGGTATCTAGCGGTCGGGCGCAATGAGCAGTTCTTC	NA	TRBD2	TRBV5-1	TRBJ2-1
CASSLEYPNEQFF	TGCGCCAGCAGCTTAGAGTACCCAAATGAGCAGTTCTTC	NA	NA	TRBV5-1	TRBJ2-1
CSVESSREEQETQYF	TGCAGCGTTGAGTCCTCGCGGGAGGAACAAGAGACCCAGTACTTC	NA	TRBD2	TRBV29-1	TRBJ2-5
CASIPGGATDTQYF	TGTGCCAGCATTCCAGGGGGCGCAACGGATACGCAGTATTTT	few	TRBD1	TRBV6-5	TRBJ2-3
CASSWGQGNSPLHF	TGCGCCAGCAGCTGGGGACAGGGTAATTCACCCCTCCACTTT	NA	TRBD1	TRBV5-1	TRBJ1-6
CASSLELREQYF	TGTGCCAGCAGCCTCGAACTACGTGAGCAGTACTTC	NA	NA	TRBV6-6	TRBJ2-7
CASSPYRGNEQFF	TGTGCCAGCAGCCCTTACAGGGGAAATGAGCAGTTCTTC	NA	TRBD1	TRBV7-6	TRBJ2-1
CASSSQGAGGETQYF	TGTGCCAGCAGCTCCCAGGGGGCGGGTGGTGAGACCCAGTACTTC	NA	TRBD1	TRBV5-6	TRBJ2-5
CASSPSPVSYEQYF	TGTGCCAGCTCACCATCCCCGGTATCCTACGAGCAGTACTTC	NA	NA	TRBV18	TRBJ2-7
CAISESGTGAYGYTF	TGTGCCATCAGTGAATCCGGGACAGGGGCCTATGGCTACACCTTC	NA	TRBD1	TRBV10-3	TRBJ1-2
CASSQVTGLGNTEAFF	TGTGCCAGCAGCCAAGTAACAGGGCTGGGGAACACTGAAGCTTTCTTT	few	NA	TRBV3-1/TRBV3-2	TRBJ1-1
CASRGTAPGETQYF	TGTGCCAGCAGGGGGACAGCACCAGGGGAGACCCAGTACTTC	NA	TRBD1	TRBV11-3	TRBJ2-5
CASVGGGMEKLFF	TGTGCCAGCGTGGGCGGGGGAATGGAAAAACTGTTTTTT	NA	NA	TRBV2	TRBJ1-4
CARSELAPFDEQFF	TGTGCCAGAAGCGAGTTAGCCCCATTTGATGAGCAGTTCTTC	NA	NA	TRBV5-3	TRBJ2-1
CASSLARRGDYGYTF	TGTGCCAGTAGCTTAGCCCGCAGGGGGGACTATGGCTACACCTTC	NA	TRBD1	TRBV11-2	TRBJ1-2
CASSVDGRGHIQYF	TGTGCCAGCAGCGTAGATGGCAGGGGACACATTCAGTACTTC	NA	NA	TRBV9	TRBJ2-4
CASSLDRNEQFF	TGTGCCAGCAGCCTGGACAGAAATGAGCAGTTCTTC	NA	NA	TRBV6-5	TRBJ2-1
CSVGGGLAGADEQFF	TGCAGCGTTGGGGGGGGACTAGCGGGAGCTGATGAGCAGTTCTTC	NA	TRBD2	TRBV29-1	TRBJ2-1
CASSLDTSGMNEQFF	TGTGCCAGCAGCCTAGATACTAGCGGGATGAATGAGCAGTTCTTC	NA	TRBD2	TRBV11-2	TRBJ2-1
CASSKESGGAREQFF	TGTGCCAGTAGTAAGGAAAGCGGAGGGGCCCGGGAGCAGTTCTTC	NA	NA	TRBV19	TRBJ2-1
CASRRDRVGQETQYF	TGCGCCAGCAGACGGGACAGGGTAGGGCAAGAGACCCAGTACTTC	NA	TRBD1	TRBV4-1	TRBJ2-5
CASSLRGSDTQYF	TGCGCCAGCAGCCTCCGGGGGTCAGATACGCAGTATTTT	NA	NA	TRBV5-1	TRBJ2-3
CASSLDQGVWDTQYF	TGTGCCAGCAGCTTAGACCAGGGGGTGTGGGATACGCAGTATTTT	NA	TRBD1	TRBV7-9	TRBJ2-3
CASSLGGQGHTDTQYF	TGTGCCAGCAGCTTGGGGGGACAGGGGCACACAGATACGCAGTATTTT	NA	TRBD1	TRBV7-6	TRBJ2-3
CASSYRQSQPQHF	TGTGCCAGCAGTTACAGACAGAGCCAGCCCCAGCATTTT	NA	NA	TRBV6-2/TRBV6-3	TRBJ1-5
CATSSGRASGANVLTF	TGCGCCACGAGTAGCGGGAGGGCCTCTGGGGCCAACGTCCTGACTTTC	once	TRBD2	TRBV5-1	TRBJ2-6
CASSLDRGIGETQYF	TGTGCCAGCAGCTTAGATAGAGGGATCGGGGAGACCCAGTACTTC	NA	NA	TRBV7-9	TRBJ2-5
CASSTQGAGSYNEQFF	TGTGCCAGCAGCACTCAGGGGGCCGGCTCCTACAATGAGCAGTTCTTC	NA	TRBD1	TRBV5-5	TRBJ2-1
CASSIAGGPDTQYF	TGTGCCAGCAGTATAGCGGGGGGCCCAGATACGCAGTATTTT	NA	TRBD2	TRBV7-3	TRBJ2-3
CATSSVYTQYF	TGTGCCACCAGTTCCGTCTATACGCAGTATTTT	once	NA	TRBV24-1	TRBJ2-3
CSEGTGDYGYTF	TGCAGCGAAGGGACAGGGGACTATGGCTACACCTTC	NA	TRBD1	TRBV29-1	TRBJ1-2
CASSKSGGSGGTGELFF	TGTGCCAGCAGCAAAAGTGGTGGCAGCGGGGGAACCGGGGAGCTGTTTTTT	once	NA	TRBV21-1	TRBJ2-2